In this sample, the clone carrying this T cell receptor (beta chain) turned up many times. Trimming left V 4 bases short and J 0 bases short, with 10 bases between. This CDR3 region has 15 residues. Germline CDR1 and CDR2: MNHEY and SVGEGT. This sample is drawn from a study of T cells in Graves' hyperthyroidism and ophthalmopathy. The investigators amplified TCR beta CDR3 regions from RNA transcripts. The primer set for the first-round RT-PCR of the TCR CDR3 was HTBI. TCRdb processed the multiplex PCR reads anew with MiXCR; each CDR3 protein has one entry. The data contain under 400,000 distinct CDR3 sequences, 15% to 20% of them singletons. Criteria for exclusion of patients were uncontrolled infection, other autoimmune disease, pregnancy or lactation. The study based diagnoses on clinical symptoms, serum thyroxine and TRAb, thyroid ultrasound and orbital computed tomography.

This sequence originates from a woman aged 40-49 years with Graves' ophthalmopathy. The sequencing sample was made of blood. This rearrangement joins TRBV6-2 or TRBV6-3 to TRBJ1-5, with D possibly TRBD1 on 5 matching bases. CDR3 protein: CASSLPGDSNQPQHF. For the CDR3, the DNA is TGTGCCAGCAGTTTACCGGGGGATAGCAATCAGCCCCAGCATTTT.